Here is one TCR beta chain with its context. Its antigen is unknown. No much larger clone is present one base from it, and per-base qualities are unavailable. The data are from a study of cytomegalovirus exposure and HLA in healthy donors (dated 2017 in TCRdb). Concerning the study at large: According to an earlier analysis of 450 to 650 of the donors, about 179 million T cells yielded 117 million unique TCR beta sequences and around 280 Gb of sequence data. Typing coverage differed by locus: A, B, C, DRB1 and DQB1 were typed in about 620-630 donors, DQA1 in about 550, DPA1 in some 570, and DPB1 in around 440. In a later genetic analysis, genome-wide SNP genotypes for about 55% of the roughly 700 donors were used, and that subset was treated as a discovery cohort. In addition to the first cohort of 650 to 750 subjects, a separate validation cohort of 120 different subjects was used. Of the roughly 400 genotyped donors, around 81% fell in the genetic ancestry cluster associated with self-reported Caucasian donors. Rather than drawing on any new phenotypic data, the later analysis identified candidate immune exposures from TCR beta sequences and the way those sequences occurred across donors. The study was designed to test whether signatures of past pathogen exposure could be identified by cataloging public T cell receptors. The study combined high-throughput TCR immunosequencing, statistical association of individual TCRs with disease status, and machine learning to predict cytomegalovirus infection status. All discovery cohort repertoires had been generated on a single sequencing platform. The T cell repertoires of roughly 660 subjects were profiled by immunosequencing and related to cytomegalovirus serostatus. Because of strong linkage in the cohort, a few DR-DQ haplotypes were treated as single units for association and clustering. A later analysis re-examined previously published TCR beta repertoires from 610 or so donors and added high-resolution HLA genotyping to investigate patterns of TCR occurrence. Among roughly 400 genotyped donors of the cohort, an average of approximately 200,000 unique TCR beta nucleotide sequences was sequenced per donor, of which about 18% were non-productive. An earlier analysis of some 500 of the donors used high-throughput TCR beta sequencing to judge whether each TCR beta V gene segment behaved as functional or pseudogenic. Donor age, sex, ethnicity and CMV serostatus were compiled together with the repertoire data. HLA typing included class I and class II loci at four-digit resolution. An early release that covered approximately 600 HLA-typed donors contained about 290 gigabases of sequencing data and 65 million to 100 million unique TCR sequences. Broader findings and caveats from the paper: In vitro tests confirmed that a few of the cytomegalovirus-associated TCR beta chains recognize cytomegalovirus antigens. In a later analysis, most CMV-associated TCR beta chains were found to appear HLA-restricted, with HLA associations seemingly driven largely by CMV exposure. Compared with the approximately 670-donor mean, donors in an Asian-associated ancestry cluster had fewer N-insertions in productive TCRs, according to a later genetic analysis. A later analysis reported that several top co-occurrence clusters appeared linked to parvovirus B19, influenza, CMV and Epstein-Barr virus. In a later genetic analysis, a missense DCLRE1C variant was associated with V-gene and J-gene trimming of TCR beta chains, and the association was replicated in an independent cohort. Linkage disequilibrium might explain the correlated functional status among segregating V segments, but an unknown experimental factor could not be ruled out. It was suggested by the authors that the approach could potentially be generalized to other disease states and immunological phenotypes. A further reported finding was that TCR beta sequences accurately predicted the HLA-A and HLA-B alleles for most subjects in the first cohort. Assigning TCR associations to individual alleles was difficult when HLA alleles, especially DR and DQ, strongly co-occurred. The sequencing pipeline was judged likely to have produced a cluster of highly shared sequence variants as a technical artifact. In a later analysis, HLA-associated TCR beta chains showed more clonal expansion and lower generation probabilities than non-associated chains that were equally common. CMV serostatus was the only immune exposure information available for the cohort. A later analysis associated about 16,000 TCR beta sequences with specific HLA alleles at a false discovery rate of 0.05. Because counts were too low, seventeen rarely observed V segments, including chromosome 9 orphons, were excluded from the earlier analysis of under 650 of the donors. Across donors, most TCR sequences were observed very rarely, whereas some public TCRs were present in many individuals. HLA typing was unavailable for some donors at each locus, so association tests used only the typed subset. According to a later analysis, TCR association rates differed among HLA loci, with DRB1 alleles showing the most associated TCRs and HLA-C alleles showing the fewest. In this cohort, only TCR beta chains were sequenced, and detectable features were limited by the absence of alpha or paired-chain data. The study listed approximately 150 TCR beta chains as associated with cytomegalovirus. Presence/absence analyses assumed roughly uniform sequencing depth across donors, an assumption that may not hold. The classifier was reported to diagnose cytomegalovirus status with high specificity and sensitivity in both the original and validation cohorts. An earlier analysis of 587 of the donors showed that most TCR beta V segments appeared in productive rearrangements either about 87% or about 30% of the time, which broadly matched IMGT annotations.

The library was produced with the immunoSEQ multiplex PCR assay. The multiplex PCR relied on a mix of 60 forward primers for TCR Vbeta segments and 13 reverse primers for TCR Jbeta segments. Amplification of the CDR3 region of rearranged TCR beta genes was performed with a multiplex PCR assay on genomic DNA. The Illumina HiSeq System was used to sequence the amplified TCR beta libraries as 87-base-pair reads. In the source study's methods: A later analysis counted approximately 76 million unique TCR beta chains across the 666 repertoires, and around 9.9 million of these chains were shared by at least two donors. A nearest-neighbor algorithm error-corrected the raw reads and collapsed the reads into unique sequences, merging closely related sequences to remove PCR and sequencing errors. Alignment of CDR3 sequences to IMGT reference sequences was used to assign V, D and J gene segments. For a sequence to be retained, a match of at least six nucleotides to both a V gene segment and a J gene segment was required. Rearrangements were classified as productive when the CDR3 lacked stop codons and remained in frame with V and J, and all other rearrangements were classified as non-productive. Following IMGT convention, CDR3 was defined as the stretch from the second conserved V-encoded cysteine up to the conserved J-encoded phenylalanine. Sequences without an unambiguous match to a single V gene segment were excluded from the earlier analysis of about 630 of the donors. An earlier analysis of approximately 590 of the donors called V segments functional above 56.7% productive rearrangements and segregating when the between-donor standard deviation exceeded 5%. A statistical classification framework was built to diagnose cytomegalovirus status from the catalog of TCR beta chain sequences. V and J gene assignment, in a later analysis, came from comparing TCR nucleotide sequences with IMGT/GENE-DB human TR gene sequences. The TCRdist pipeline was used in a later analysis to assign CDR3 sequences and most-parsimonious VDJ recombination scenarios. In a later analysis, each TCR beta chain was defined by its CDR3 amino acid sequence together with its V-gene family, and reads lacking a unique V-gene family were excluded. In a later analysis, 450 to 600 highly shared, low-generation-probability nucleotide sequences were removed to address suspected cross-contamination and a sequencing artifact. For each public chain, a later analysis derived a clonal expansion index from normalized ranks of inferred template counts within each repertoire. A later analysis computed generation probabilities with a VDJ recombination model fitted to out-of-frame rearrangements, and checked the results against IGoR. In a later analysis, hypergeometric tests were used to score TCR-TCR, TCR-HLA and TCR-CMV co-occurrence, with a repertoire-size bias correction applied to TCR pairs. In a later analysis, false discovery rates were estimated by permuting HLA or CMV assignments 20 times. In a later analysis, co-occurring TCRs were grouped using DBSCAN, with TCRdist sequence similarity added in when clustering inside HLA-allele-positive subsets. Repertoires with fewer than 30,000 or more than 120,000 public chains, plus five repertoires with anomalous nucleotide sharing, were excluded from co-occurrence clustering. TCRdb mirrors the immuneACCESS table, restricted to in-frame sequences. Some clones are absent from its copies; in checked studies, under half trace to an unresolved V gene, and the reason for the others is unknown. That table furnishes V, J and clone size, whereas the DNA furnished D and trimming. The sample profile shows some 180,000 clones; roughly 88% of them were found once. The ten top clones hold approximately 1.2% of the sample.

In total, approximately 610 healthy bone marrow donors made up the cohort. At the time of sampling, every cohort member was nominally healthy, though immune exposures that went unrecorded were likely present. The donor tested CMV seropositive, placing the donor among the 250 to 350 seropositive members of the cohort. Each donor provided a peripheral blood sample, and peripheral blood mononuclear cells were used for TCR beta sequencing. Genomic DNA extraction from the blood cell samples was performed with the Qiagen DNeasy Blood Extraction Kit. The sample comprised PBMCs. This clonotype was sampled from a girl aged 2 to 10 in good health and CMV-seropositive.

The DNA sequence is as follows: TGTGCCAGCAGGAAATGGGGGGACTATGGCTACACCTTC. This codes for CASRKWGDYGYTF. The sequence links TRBV6-5 to TRBJ1-2; TRBD1 might be the D gene, on 5 matching bases. The CDR3 covers 13 residues, taking in both the cysteine and the phenylalanine. The entry retains the CDR3 DNA only, 39 bases that are in frame from base 1. V was cut back by 6 bases and J by 3 bases, leaving a gap of 11 bases between them. CDR1 and CDR2, looked up from the germline V gene, are MNHEY and SVGAGI.